This entry features one T cell receptor (beta chain) sequence. The antigen is not known. The sample originates from a study of blood T cells in healthy people across ages. Findings of the study overall: Diversity estimated from one million T cells was considered an underestimate.

The CDR3 consists of 18 residues. In germline, CDR1 is SGHRS, CDR2 YFSETQ. V lost 0 bases and J lost 2; bases outside the gene matches: 6. Healthy Caucasian individuals from Russia aged about 6 to 100 served as donors. Sample-barcoded 5' priming and a J-beta primer mix drove a second PCR of about 6 to 11 cycles. TCRdb re-derived calls from the 5' RACE reads in MiXCR, one entry per CDR3 protein. The sample consists of hundreds of thousands of distinct CDR3 sequences, roughly 50% of them appearing once. V is TRBV5-1 and J is TRBJ2-3, with 13 bases fitting TRBD2. Sequencing was performed on blood. This sequence originates from a middle-aged man in good health. The CDR3 here is CASSLDGLAGVNTDTQYF. CDR3 coding DNA: TGCGCCAGCAGCTTGGATGGACTAGCGGGAGTTAACACAGATACGCAGTATTTT.